This T cell receptor beta chain came from a study of OX40 agonist ivuxolimab in advanced cancers. In terms of the full investigation: Ivuxolimab, which targeted the costimulatory receptor OX40 (CD134), was an agonistic, fully human IgG2 monoclonal antibody. Three dose-escalation patients achieved partial responses, one with hepatocellular carcinoma and two with cutaneous melanoma. Among the roughly 50 dose-escalation patients, roughly 20 had hepatocellular carcinoma, 15 melanoma, 9 renal cell carcinoma and 9 head and neck cancer. In the dose-escalation cohort, about four fifths of patients were male, and the mean age was approximately 60 years with a range of roughly 20 to 85. Peripheral TCRbeta sequencing was intended to test whether TCR sequence diversity was altered and clonal T-cell expansion was caused by ivuxolimab. Intravenous ivuxolimab was administered to patients every 2 weeks at six dose levels: 0.01, 0.1, 0.3, 1.5, 3 and 10 mg/kg. Patients were allowed to have had prior anti-PD-1, anti-PD-L1 or anti-CTLA-4 therapy, and around 37% of the dose-escalation patients had previously received checkpoint inhibitors. The paper reports the monotherapy dose-escalation portion (N of about 50 patients) of the phase I ivuxolimab trial. Study-wide findings and limitations: Partial responders in the 0.1-3.0 mg/kg groups had among the lowest normalized peripheral clonal expansion, especially among CD8+ T cells. Low levels of normalized T-cell clonal expansion were also seen in some nonresponding patients. Clonal expansion of both CD4+ and CD8+ blood T cells was observed from baseline to week 6 at doses 0.1 to 3.0 mg/kg. Antigen specificity was not determined for the clonally expanded peripheral T cells. After ivuxolimab, more expanded clones were found on average in CD8+ T cells than in CD4+ T cells.

A single count supports this clone. It lacks a known antigen. No much larger clone exists at a distance of one base, and base qualities are not known. Patients with a history of autoimmune disease or receiving systemic immunosuppression were excluded from the trial. In every dose cohort, peripheral blood was drawn for TCR sequencing at baseline, cycle 4 day 1, and cycle 7 day 1. Samples came from an open-label, multicenter, first-in-human phase I dose-escalation trial of ivuxolimab. Adults with locally advanced or metastatic head and neck squamous cell, hepatocellular, melanoma or renal cell carcinoma were enrolled in the trial. Before TCR sequencing, CD4+ T cells and CD8+ T cells were sorted from peripheral blood as separate populations. The V end loses 4 bases and the J end loses 6 bases, and a stretch of 10 bases separates them. Taken from the germline V gene, the CDR1 and CDR2 loops are MNHEY and SVGAGI. There are 12 amino acids in the CDR3, from cysteine to phenylalanine inclusive. CDR3 DNA only is kept here, 36 bases in frame from base 1.

To sequence the TCRbeta CDR3 region, genomic DNA was isolated from the sorted cells. TCRbeta CDR3 regions were sequenced using the immunoSEQ Assay. TCRdb's version of the immuneACCESS table is confined to in-frame rearrangements and falls short of the full clone set. An unresolved V gene accounts for under half of the shortfall where checked; the remainder is of unknown origin. This sample lists 60,000 to 90,000 clones; around 90% were detected once. 0.3% to 0.4% of the sample goes to the ten largest clones. This sequence was found in an adult with an advanced solid tumor such as melanoma, head and neck, liver or kidney cancer. The sequenced sample was CD4+ or CD8+ T cells sorted from blood, obtained in a trial of the OX40 agonist ivuxolimab. This receptor chain uses TRBV6-5 and TRBJ2-7, with the D gene call left open. The nucleotide sequence is given as TGTGCCAGCAGTTCTACGGCCGGCGAGCAGTACTTC. It codes for CASSSTAGEQYF.